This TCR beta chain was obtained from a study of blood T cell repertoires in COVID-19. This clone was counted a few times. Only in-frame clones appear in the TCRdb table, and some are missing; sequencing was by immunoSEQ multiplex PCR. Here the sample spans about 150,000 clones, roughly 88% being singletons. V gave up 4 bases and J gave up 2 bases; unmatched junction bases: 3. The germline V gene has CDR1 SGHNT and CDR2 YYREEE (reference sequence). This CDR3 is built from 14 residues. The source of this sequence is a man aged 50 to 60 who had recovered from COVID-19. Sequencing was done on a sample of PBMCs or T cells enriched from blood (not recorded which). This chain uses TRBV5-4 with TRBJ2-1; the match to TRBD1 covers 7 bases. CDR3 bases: TGTGCCAGCAGCAGACAGGGCGCCTACAATGAGCAGTTCTTC. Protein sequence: CASSRQGAYNEQFF.